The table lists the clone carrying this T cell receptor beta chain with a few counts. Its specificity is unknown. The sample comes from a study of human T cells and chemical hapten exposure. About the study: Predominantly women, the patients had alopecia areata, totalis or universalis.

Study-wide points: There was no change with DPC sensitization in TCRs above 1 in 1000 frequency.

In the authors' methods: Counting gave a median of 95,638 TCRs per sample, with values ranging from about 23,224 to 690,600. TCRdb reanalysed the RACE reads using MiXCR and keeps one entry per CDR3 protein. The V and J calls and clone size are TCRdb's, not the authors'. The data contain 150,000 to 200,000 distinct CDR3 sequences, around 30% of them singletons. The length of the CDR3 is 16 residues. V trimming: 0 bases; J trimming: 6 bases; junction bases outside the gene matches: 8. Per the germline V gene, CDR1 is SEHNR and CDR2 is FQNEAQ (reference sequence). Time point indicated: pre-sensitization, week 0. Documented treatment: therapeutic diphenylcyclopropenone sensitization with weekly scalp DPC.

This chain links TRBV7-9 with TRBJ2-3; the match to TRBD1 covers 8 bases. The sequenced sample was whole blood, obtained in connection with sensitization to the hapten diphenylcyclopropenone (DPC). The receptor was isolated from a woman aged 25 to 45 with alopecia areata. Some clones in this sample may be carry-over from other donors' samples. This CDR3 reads CASSLALPTGGDTQYF. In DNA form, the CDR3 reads TGTGCCAGCAGCTTAGCGCTTCCTACAGGGGGGGATACGCAGTATTTT.